This entry is about one T cell receptor beta chain. This specimen comes from a study of CD8 T cells in Susac syndrome. Unmatched junction bases numbered 6, after V lost 4 bases and J lost 4 bases. Germline loops: CDR1 SEHNR, CDR2 FQNEAQ (reference sequence). This CDR3 contains 15 residues. Reverse transcription of roughly 0.45 to 1 ug RNA used random hexamers. From the immunoSEQ multiplex PCR reads, TCRdb called clonotypes with MiXCR, one entry per CDR3 protein. This sample has 75,000 to 80,000 distinct CDR3 sequences, with roughly 94% found just once. This sequence originates from a human donor with Susac syndrome. Sequenced sample: CD8+ T cells from PBMCs. The gene calls are TRBV7-9 and TRBJ2-1; 8 bases map to TRBD2. Written as DNA, the CDR3 is TGTGCCAGCAGCTACCGACAGCGGGGGTACAATGAGCAGTTCTTC. Its protein product is CASSYRQRGYNEQFF. Drawing the rest from reference TRBV7-9 and TRBJ2-1, the complete variable domain is DTGVSQNPRHKITKRGQNVTFRCDPISEHNRLYWYRQTLGQGPEFLTYFQNEAQLEKSRLLSDRFSAERPKGSFSTLEIQRTEQGDSAMYLCASSYRQRGYNEQFFGPGTRLTVL.